The clone carrying this T cell receptor (beta chain) appeared a single time. Its antigen is not identified. The sample originates from a study of yellow fever vaccine responses in identical twins. The study's findings and limits: The authors reported partly convergent, partly personalized vaccine responses in identical twins.

Trimming shortened V by 4 bases and J by 1 base, and 7 bases separated the two germline ends. CDR3 length: 12 amino acids. Germline V gene sequence: CDR1 SQVTM, CDR2 ANQGSEA. TCRdb used MiXCR to reprocess the RT-PCR reads, holding one entry per CDR3 protein. The repertoire holds 30,000 to 40,000 distinct CDR3 sequences, about three fifths seen once, with roughly 4.7% in the top ten. The chain couples TRBV29-1 to TRBJ1-1; D possibly corresponds to TRBD1 (6 bases). The sample consisted of T cells from blood (PBMCs), unsorted or a sorted subset (not recorded which), taken before or after yellow fever vaccination (not recorded which). The sequence derives from a woman aged 18-29 years who received the yellow fever vaccine. Here the CDR3 reads CSVAQGNTEAFF. The DNA for the CDR3 is TGCAGCGTTGCACAGGGGAACACTGAAGCTTTCTTT. Full variable domain (missing parts from reference TRBV29-1 and TRBJ1-1): SAVISQKPSRDICQRGTSLTIQCQVDSQVTMMFWYRQQPGQSLTLIATANQGSEATYESGFVIDKFPISRPNLTFSTLTVSNMSPEDSSIYLCSVAQGNTEAFFGQGTRLTVV.